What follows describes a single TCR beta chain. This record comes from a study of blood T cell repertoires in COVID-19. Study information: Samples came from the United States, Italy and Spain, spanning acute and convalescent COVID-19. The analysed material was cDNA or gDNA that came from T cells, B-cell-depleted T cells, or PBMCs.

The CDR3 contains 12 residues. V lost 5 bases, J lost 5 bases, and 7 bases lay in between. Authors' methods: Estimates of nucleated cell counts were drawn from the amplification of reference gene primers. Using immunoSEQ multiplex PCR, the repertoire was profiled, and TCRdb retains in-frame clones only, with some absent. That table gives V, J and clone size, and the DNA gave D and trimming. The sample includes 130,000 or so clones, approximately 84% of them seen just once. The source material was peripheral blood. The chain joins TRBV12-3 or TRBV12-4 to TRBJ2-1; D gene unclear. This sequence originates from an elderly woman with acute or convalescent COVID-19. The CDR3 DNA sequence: TGTGCCAGCAGTCCTAATAACAATGAGCAGTTCTTC. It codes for CASSPNNNEQFF.